This T cell receptor (beta chain) was found in a study of blood T cell repertoires in COVID-19 (dated by TCRdb to 2018 to 2021). About the full investigation: Collaborator samples came from the United States, Italy and Spain and covered acute and convalescent phases of COVID-19. The material from the prospective study consisted of cDNA or gDNA derived from T cells, B-cell-depleted T cells, or PBMCs. The sample metadata nearly always contained a de-identified subject ID, COVID-19 status, age in years and sex. A freely available public database, intended as a resource for researchers studying the immune response to SARS-CoV-2, is where the repertoires were released. Where available, HLA class I and class II types were taken from metadata supplied by the sample provider and were not determined by assay-based typing. Deeply sampled blood TCRbeta repertoires from subjects exposed to, actively infected with, or recovered from COVID-19 were included in the dataset. Samples were obtained from the ongoing ImmuneRACE study (first 160 participants) and from about 1,300 subjects provided by 6 global collaborators. The full study reports these points: How much clinical and demographic metadata was included differed by source and by participant, and the metadata was provided uncurated.

Concerning this clone itself: Its specific antigen is unknown. No base-level quality is on record; no much larger clone is a single base apart.

TCRbeta CDR3 regions were amplified from genomic DNA by means of the immunoSEQ Assay, a bias-controlled multiplex PCR. Turning to the authors' computational methods: The number of nucleated cells in each sample was estimated from the amplification of reference gene primers within the assay. To quantify the absolute abundance of each unique TCRbeta CDR3 rearrangement, sequence reads were collapsed and filtered. For each sample, productive Simpson clonality was calculated by taking the square root of Simpson's diversity index across productive rearrangements. Sourced from immuneACCESS, this table was stored by TCRdb with only in-frame sequences that have V and J called. A share of the clones is absent; for the studies checked, an unresolved V gene accounts for under half, and the remainder has no known explanation. V, J and clone size were drawn from that table, and D and trimming were deduced from the DNA. For this sample the table gives approximately 120,000 clones, of which 60% to 80% were detected only once. The leading ten clones occupy around 5.2% of the sample.

Each collaborating institution followed its own protocols to collect whole blood in K2EDTA tubes. Collaborator samples were shipped for TCRbeta analysis as frozen whole blood, isolated PBMCs, or DNA extracted from either sample type. From the germline V gene, CDR1 is SGHTA and CDR2 is FQGTGA. Counted from cysteine to phenylalanine, this CDR3 has 13 amino acids. Here the CDR3 DNA is all that survives: 39 bases in frame from base 1. V and J lose 3 bases and 8 bases, and a span of 13 bases separates them. The material sequenced was peripheral blood. This receptor was taken from a man between 60 and 70 years old with acute or convalescent COVID-19. Here the chain combines TRBV7-3 and TRBJ1-2, with the D gene too uncertain to name. The CDR3 reads as follows: CASSFRPGGGYTF. The sequenced DNA is TGTGCCAGCAGCTTCAGACCCGGAGGGGGCTACACCTTC.